This is a list of T cell receptor beta chains from one sample in a study of T-cell reconstitution after alpha-beta-depleted transplantation in children. Using its own MiXCR run on the PCR reads, TCRdb lists one record per CDR3 protein. This table has roughly 200,000 distinct CDR3 sequences, approximately 10% appearing once. The specimen was PBMCs from the stem cell graft donor, collected from the stem cell graft. These receptors came from a human donor who donated a stem cell graft to a child with acute lymphoblastic leukemia. Both conserved end residues are part of each CDR3. Fields, in order: D gene, V gene, J gene, clone size, CDR3 protein, CDR3 DNA. D genes are given only for firm matches. Clone size appears in some rows only: once, few, many, or a class for an expanded clone.

-	TRBV12-3/TRBV12-4	TRBJ1-1	many	CATNSQNTEAFF	TGTGCCACCAACAGCCAGAACACTGAAGCTTTCTTT
-	TRBV5-4	TRBJ2-6	many	CASTDMQSGANVLTF	TGTGCCAGCACCGACATGCAATCTGGGGCCAACGTCCTGACTTTC
TRBD2	TRBV5-1	TRBJ2-2	-	CASRLTSGTNTGELFF	TGCGCCAGCCGTTTAACTAGCGGGACAAACACCGGGGAGCTGTTTTTT
-	TRBV20-1	TRBJ1-6	-	CCPGRTNSPLHF	TGCTGCCCGGGACGGACAAATTCACCCCTCCACTTT
TRBD1	TRBV3-1	TRBJ1-2	many	CASSLGQGDYGYTF	TGTGCCAGCAGCCTGGGACAGGGAGACTATGGCTACACCTTC
TRBD1	TRBV30	TRBJ2-3	few	CAWRGDRGTDTQYF	TGTGCCTGGAGAGGGGACAGGGGAACAGATACGCAGTATTTT
-	TRBV12-3/TRBV12-4	TRBJ2-1	-	CASSLGLVAVNEQFF	TGTGCCAGCAGTTTGGGCCTAGTAGCGGTCAATGAGCAGTTCTTC
-	TRBV5-1	TRBJ1-4	-	CASSFRQDNEKLFF	TGCGCCAGCAGCTTCAGGCAGGATAATGAAAAACTGTTTTTT
-	TRBV29-1	TRBJ1-1	-	CSVERGHDEAFF	TGCAGCGTTGAGCGGGGTCATGATGAAGCTTTCTTT
-	TRBV7-2	TRBJ2-5	-	CASSFSRTQETQYF	TGTGCCAGCAGCTTTAGTAGGACCCAAGAGACCCAGTACTTC
TRBD1	TRBV12-3/TRBV12-4	TRBJ1-4	many	CASSLAGTGPPKLFF	TGTGCCAGCAGTTTGGCCGGGACAGGGCCACCAAAACTGTTTTTT
-	TRBV25-1	TRBJ2-1	few	CASSDPVHNEQFF	TGTGCCAGCAGTGACCCGGTTCACAATGAGCAGTTCTTC
-	TRBV5-1	TRBJ2-3	-	CASSLDNTPDTQYF	TGCGCCAGCAGCTTGGACAACACCCCAGATACGCAGTATTTT
-	TRBV29-1	TRBJ1-1	many	CSVVRQINTEAFF	TGCAGCGTTGTGAGGCAGATAAACACTGAAGCTTTCTTT
-	TRBV7-9	TRBJ2-1	-	CASSFSAYNEQFF	TGTGCCAGCAGCTTTTCGGCTTATAATGAGCAGTTCTTC
TRBD2	TRBV5-1	TRBJ2-7	few	CASSSSGVTYEQYF	TGCGCCAGCAGCTCTAGCGGGGTGACCTACGAGCAGTACTTC
-	TRBV18	TRBJ1-2	once	CASSPPGSYGYTF	TGTGCCAGCTCACCACCGGGGAGCTATGGCTACACCTTC
-	TRBV6-2/TRBV6-3	TRBJ1-2	many	CASSLQGSGYTF	TGTGCCAGCAGCCTCCAGGGATCTGGCTACACCTTC
-	TRBV3-1	TRBJ2-5	-	CASSQDVGEGLIRETQYF	TGTGCCAGCAGCCAAGATGTCGGGGAAGGGCTGATTCGAGAGACCCAGTACTTC
-	TRBV29-1	TRBJ2-2	many	CSGGDGELFF	TGCAGCGGCGGAGACGGGGAGCTGTTTTTT
-	TRBV12-3/TRBV12-4	TRBJ1-5	many	CASSSGTPSNQPQHF	TGTGCCAGCAGTTCCGGGACACCTAGCAATCAGCCCCAGCATTTT
TRBD1	TRBV2	TRBJ2-1	once	CASGFRQGASYNEQFF	TGTGCCAGCGGATTCCGACAGGGGGCCTCCTACAATGAGCAGTTCTTC
-	TRBV14	TRBJ2-1	many	CASSQDFFNEQFF	TGTGCCAGCAGCCAGGATTTTTTCAATGAGCAGTTCTTC
-	TRBV12-3/TRBV12-4	TRBJ2-1	many	CASSFRGEQFF	TGTGCCAGCAGTTTTCGGGGTGAGCAGTTCTTC
TRBD2	TRBV5-5	TRBJ2-6	few	CASSLVAGVFSGANVLTF	TGTGCCAGCAGCTTGGTTGCGGGGGTTTTCTCTGGGGCCAACGTCCTGACTTTC
-	TRBV11-2	TRBJ1-1	few	CASSFSPPGFGSDTEAFF	TGTGCCAGCAGTTTTTCCCCCCCAGGGTTCGGATCCGACACTGAAGCTTTCTTT
-	TRBV2	TRBJ2-3	few	CASQGLADTQYF	TGTGCCAGCCAGGGGTTGGCAGATACGCAGTATTTT
-	TRBV5-1	TRBJ2-1	few	CASRWDGSYNEQFF	TGCGCCAGCAGATGGGACGGGTCCTACAATGAGCAGTTCTTC
-	TRBV18	TRBJ1-1	few	CASSPRGTHEAFF	TGTGCCAGCTCACCACGAGGGACACATGAAGCTTTCTTT
TRBD1	TRBV13	TRBJ2-3	many	CASSLEQGVADTQYF	TGTGCCAGCAGCTTAGAACAGGGGGTTGCAGATACGCAGTATTTT
-	TRBV10-2	TRBJ2-7	-	CASSAASSYEQYF	TGCGCCAGCAGTGCCGCAAGCTCCTACGAGCAGTACTTC
-	TRBV12-3/TRBV12-4	TRBJ2-1	many	CASSLMGSSYNEQFF	TGTGCCAGCAGTTTAATGGGGAGCTCCTACAATGAGCAGTTCTTC
-	TRBV12-3/TRBV12-4	TRBJ2-1	-	CASSFGIGASGNEQFF	TGTGCCAGCAGTTTCGGTATCGGGGCCAGCGGCAATGAGCAGTTCTTC
TRBD1	TRBV6-5	TRBJ1-2	-	CASSSSSAGGNGYTF	TGTGCCAGCAGTTCCTCAAGTGCAGGGGGAAATGGCTACACCTTC
TRBD1	TRBV7-9	TRBJ2-2	-	CASRYSGQGSPGELFF	TGTGCCAGCAGATACTCCGGACAGGGCAGTCCCGGGGAGCTGTTTTTT
-	TRBV5-1	TRBJ2-2	few	CASSSLDSLNTGELFF	TGCGCCAGCAGCTCACTAGACAGCCTGAACACCGGGGAGCTGTTTTTT
-	TRBV5-1	TRBJ2-6	many	CASTEQGPLSGANVLTF	TGCGCCAGCACGGAACAGGGACCCCTCTCTGGGGCCAACGTCCTGACTTTC
-	TRBV20-1	TRBJ2-5	-	CSVGVSQETQYF	TGCAGTGTCGGAGTCAGCCAAGAGACCCAGTACTTC
-	TRBV10-3	TRBJ2-7	many	CAISEADAGTRHEQYF	TGTGCCATCAGTGAGGCGGACGCGGGGACGAGGCACGAGCAGTACTTC
TRBD1	TRBV14	TRBJ2-1	many	CASSRRTGSEQFF	TGTGCCAGCAGCCGACGGACAGGGAGTGAGCAGTTCTTC
TRBD1	TRBV9	TRBJ1-1	many	CASELQGQPNTEAFF	TGTGCCAGCGAACTCCAGGGACAGCCGAACACTGAAGCTTTCTTT
TRBD1	TRBV20-1	TRBJ2-7	few	CSARDSDRRHEQYF	TGCAGTGCTAGAGACTCGGACAGGCGCCACGAGCAGTACTTC
-	TRBV2	TRBJ1-2	-	CASRERNRGGYTF	TGTGCCAGCAGGGAGAGAAACCGTGGAGGCTACACCTTC
-	TRBV5-1	TRBJ1-1	many	CASSLGNWKYTEAFF	TGCGCCAGCAGCTTAGGTAACTGGAAGTACACTGAAGCTTTCTTT
-	TRBV4-1	TRBJ1-2	-	CASSPNRDYGYTF	TGCGCCAGCAGCCCGAACAGGGACTATGGCTACACCTTC
-	TRBV12-3/TRBV12-4	TRBJ1-1	-	CASSLFKAEAFF	TGTGCCAGCAGTTTATTTAAGGCTGAAGCTTTCTTT
-	TRBV6-1	TRBJ2-1	many	CATNQRRSSSYNEQFF	TGTGCCACCAATCAGAGGCGGAGTAGCTCCTACAATGAGCAGTTCTTC
-	TRBV12-3/TRBV12-4	TRBJ1-5	few	CASSTTGNQPQHF	TGTGCCAGCAGTACTACAGGTAATCAGCCCCAGCATTTT
-	TRBV10-3	TRBJ2-3	many	CAIGDTDTQYF	TGTGCCATCGGGGACACAGATACGCAGTATTTT
-	TRBV12-5	TRBJ2-2	-	CASGPYKMNTGELFF	TGTGCTAGTGGTCCATACAAGATGAACACCGGGGAGCTGTTTTTT
-	TRBV13	TRBJ1-3	-	CASSLDIDGLRNTIYF	TGTGCCAGCAGCTTAGATATCGACGGTCTTCGGAACACCATATATTTT
-	TRBV5-1	TRBJ2-2	-	CASTLSGELFF	TGCGCCAGCACCCTATCCGGGGAGCTGTTTTTT
TRBD2	TRBV12-3/TRBV12-4	TRBJ2-6	many	CASSSLAGTGANVLTF	TGTGCCAGCAGTTCGTTAGCGGGGACTGGGGCCAACGTCCTGACTTTC
-	TRBV20-1	TRBJ1-1	many	CSARDEVDTEAFF	TGCAGTGCTAGAGATGAGGTGGACACTGAAGCTTTCTTT
-	TRBV3-1	TRBJ2-3	many	CASSGTGDTQYF	TGTGCCAGCAGCGGGACCGGAGATACGCAGTATTTT